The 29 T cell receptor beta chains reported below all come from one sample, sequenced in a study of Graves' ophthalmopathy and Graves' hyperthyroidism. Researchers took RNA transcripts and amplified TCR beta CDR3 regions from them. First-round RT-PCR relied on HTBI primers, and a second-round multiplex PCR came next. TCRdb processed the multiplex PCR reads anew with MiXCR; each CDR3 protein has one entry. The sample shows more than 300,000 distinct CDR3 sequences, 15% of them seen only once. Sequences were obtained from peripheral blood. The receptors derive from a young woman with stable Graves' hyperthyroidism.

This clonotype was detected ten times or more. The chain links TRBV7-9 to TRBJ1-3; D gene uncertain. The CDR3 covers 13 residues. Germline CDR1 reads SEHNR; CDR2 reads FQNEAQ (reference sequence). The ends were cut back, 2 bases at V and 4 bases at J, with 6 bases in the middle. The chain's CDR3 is CASSLSGGNTIYF. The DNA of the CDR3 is TGTGCCAGCAGCTTATCAGGAGGAAACACCATATATTTT.

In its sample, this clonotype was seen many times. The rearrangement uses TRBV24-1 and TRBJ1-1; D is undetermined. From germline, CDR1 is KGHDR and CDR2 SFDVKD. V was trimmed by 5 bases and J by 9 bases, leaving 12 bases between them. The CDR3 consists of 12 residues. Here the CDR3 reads CATSGMMGKAFF. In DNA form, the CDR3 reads TGTGCCACCAGTGGGATGATGGGTAAAGCTTTCTTT.

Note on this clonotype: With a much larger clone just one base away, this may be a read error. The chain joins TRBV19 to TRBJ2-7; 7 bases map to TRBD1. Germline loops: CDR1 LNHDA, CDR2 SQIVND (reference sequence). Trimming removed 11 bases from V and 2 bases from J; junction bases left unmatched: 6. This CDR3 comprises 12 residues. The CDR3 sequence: CACKDRAYEQYF. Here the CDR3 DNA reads TGTGCCTGTAAAGACAGGGCCTACGAGCAGTACTTC.

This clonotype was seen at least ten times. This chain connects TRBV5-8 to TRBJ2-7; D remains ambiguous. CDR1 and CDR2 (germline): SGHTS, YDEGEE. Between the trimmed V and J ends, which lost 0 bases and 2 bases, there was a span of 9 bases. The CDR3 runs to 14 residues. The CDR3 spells CASSLVASPYEQYF. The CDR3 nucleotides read TGTGCCAGCAGCTTGGTTGCCTCTCCCTACGAGCAGTACTTC.

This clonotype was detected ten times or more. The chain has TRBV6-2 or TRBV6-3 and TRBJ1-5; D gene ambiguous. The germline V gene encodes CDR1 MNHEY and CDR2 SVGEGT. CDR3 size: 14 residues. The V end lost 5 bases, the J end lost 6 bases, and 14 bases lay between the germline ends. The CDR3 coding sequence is TGTGCCAGCAGTACCGGCGCCCTGGGTCAGCCCCAGCATTTT. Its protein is CASSTGALGQPQHF.

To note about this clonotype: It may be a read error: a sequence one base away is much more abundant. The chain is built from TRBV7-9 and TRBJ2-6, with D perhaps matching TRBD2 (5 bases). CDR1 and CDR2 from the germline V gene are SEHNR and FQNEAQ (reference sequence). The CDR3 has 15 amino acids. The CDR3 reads CASILEAAGANVLTF. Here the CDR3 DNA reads TGTGCCAGCATCTTAGAAGCGGCTGGGGCCAACGTCCTGACTTTC.

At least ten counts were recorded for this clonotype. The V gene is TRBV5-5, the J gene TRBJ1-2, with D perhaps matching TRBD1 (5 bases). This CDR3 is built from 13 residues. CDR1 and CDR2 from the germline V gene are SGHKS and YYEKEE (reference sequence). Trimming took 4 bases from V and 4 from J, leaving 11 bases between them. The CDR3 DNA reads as TGTGCCAGCAGCGGCGGGACTCCCTATGGCTACACCTTC. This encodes CASSGGTPYGYTF.

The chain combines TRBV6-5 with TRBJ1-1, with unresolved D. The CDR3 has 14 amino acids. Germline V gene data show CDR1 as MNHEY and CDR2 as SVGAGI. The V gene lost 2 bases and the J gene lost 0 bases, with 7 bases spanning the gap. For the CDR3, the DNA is TGTGCCAGCAGTTACAACACCATGAACACTGAAGCTTTCTTT. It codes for CASSYNTMNTEAFF.

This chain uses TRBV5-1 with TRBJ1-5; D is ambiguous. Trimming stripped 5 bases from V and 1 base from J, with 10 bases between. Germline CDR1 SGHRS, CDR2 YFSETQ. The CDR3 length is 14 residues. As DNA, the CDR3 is TGCGCCAGCAGGCCCGGTACAAGCAATCAGCCCCAGCATTTT. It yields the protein CASRPGTSNQPQHF.

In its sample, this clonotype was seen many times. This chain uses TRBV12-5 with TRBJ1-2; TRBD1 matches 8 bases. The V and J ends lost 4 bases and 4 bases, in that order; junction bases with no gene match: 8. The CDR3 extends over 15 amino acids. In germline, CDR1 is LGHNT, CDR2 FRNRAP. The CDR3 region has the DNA TGTGCTAGTGGTTGGGGACCAGGGGGCGGCTATGGCTACACCTTC. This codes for CASGWGPGGGYGYTF.

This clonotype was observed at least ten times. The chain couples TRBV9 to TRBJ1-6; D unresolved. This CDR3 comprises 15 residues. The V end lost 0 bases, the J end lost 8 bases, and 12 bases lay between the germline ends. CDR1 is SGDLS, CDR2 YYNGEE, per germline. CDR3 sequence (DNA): TGTGCCAGCAGCGTAGGGGAGGGATCGGATTCACCCCTCCACTTT. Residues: CASSVGEGSDSPLHF. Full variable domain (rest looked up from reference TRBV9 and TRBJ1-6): DSGVTQTPKHLITATGQRVTLRCSPRSGDLSVYWYQQSLDQGLQFLIQYYNGEERAKGNILERFSAQQFPDLHSELNLSSLELGDSALYFCASSVGEGSDSPLHFGNGTRLTVT.

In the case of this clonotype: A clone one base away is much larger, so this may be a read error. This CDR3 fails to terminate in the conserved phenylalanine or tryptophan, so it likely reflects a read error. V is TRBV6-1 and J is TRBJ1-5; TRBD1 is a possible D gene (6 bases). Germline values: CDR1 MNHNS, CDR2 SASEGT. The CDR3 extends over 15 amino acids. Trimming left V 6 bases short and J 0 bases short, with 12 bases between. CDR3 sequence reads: CASRGAVYSNQPQHV. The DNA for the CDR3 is TGTGCCAGCAGGGGGGCCGTCTATAGCAATCAGCCCCAGCATGTT.

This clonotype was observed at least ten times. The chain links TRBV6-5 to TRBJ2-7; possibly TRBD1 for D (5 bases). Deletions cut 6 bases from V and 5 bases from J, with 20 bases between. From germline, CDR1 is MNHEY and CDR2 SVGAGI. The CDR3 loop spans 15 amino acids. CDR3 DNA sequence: TGTGCCAGCAGCCCCGGGTGGGGCAGTGTTCACGAGCAGTACTTC. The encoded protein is CASSPGWGSVHEQYF.

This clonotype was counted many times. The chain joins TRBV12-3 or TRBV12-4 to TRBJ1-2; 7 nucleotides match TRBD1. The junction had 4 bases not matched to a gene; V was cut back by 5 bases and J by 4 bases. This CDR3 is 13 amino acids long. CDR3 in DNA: TGTGCCAGCAGTCCCGGACAGGTCTATGGCTACACCTTC. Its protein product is CASSPGQVYGYTF.

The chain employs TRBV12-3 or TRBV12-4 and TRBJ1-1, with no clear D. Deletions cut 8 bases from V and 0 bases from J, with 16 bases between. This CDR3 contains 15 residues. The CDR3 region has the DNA TGTGCCAGCGGGCCCCCGACGTATATGAACACTGAAGCTTTCTTT. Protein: CASGPPTYMNTEAFF.

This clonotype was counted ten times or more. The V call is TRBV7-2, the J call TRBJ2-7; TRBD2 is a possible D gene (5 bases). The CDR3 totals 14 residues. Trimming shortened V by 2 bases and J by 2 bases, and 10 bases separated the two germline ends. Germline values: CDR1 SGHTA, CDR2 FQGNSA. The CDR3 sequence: CASSLSGAPYEQYF. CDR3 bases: TGTGCCAGCAGCTTAAGCGGAGCGCCCTACGAGCAGTACTTC.

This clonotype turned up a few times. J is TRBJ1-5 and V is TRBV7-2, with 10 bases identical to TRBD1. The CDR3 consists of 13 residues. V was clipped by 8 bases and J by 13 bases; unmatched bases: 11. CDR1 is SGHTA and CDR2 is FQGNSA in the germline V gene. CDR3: CASGTGQGIEQHF. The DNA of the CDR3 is TGTGCCAGCGGAACGGGACAGGGGATCGAACAGCATTTT.

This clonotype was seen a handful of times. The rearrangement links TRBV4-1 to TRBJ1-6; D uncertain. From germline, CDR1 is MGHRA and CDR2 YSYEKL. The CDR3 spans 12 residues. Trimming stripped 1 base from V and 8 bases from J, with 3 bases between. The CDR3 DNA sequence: TGCGCCAGCAGCCAAGTTTATTCACCCCTCCACTTT. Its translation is CASSQVYSPLHF.

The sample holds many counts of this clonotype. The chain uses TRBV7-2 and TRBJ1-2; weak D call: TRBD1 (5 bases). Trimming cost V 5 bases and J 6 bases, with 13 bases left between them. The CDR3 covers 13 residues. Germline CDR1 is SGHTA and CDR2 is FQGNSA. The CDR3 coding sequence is TGTGCCAGCAGCAGACAGTTGTCTGATGGCTACACCTTC. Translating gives CASSRQLSDGYTF. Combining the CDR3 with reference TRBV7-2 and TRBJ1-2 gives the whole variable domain GAGVSQSPSNKVTEKGKDVELRCDPISGHTALYWYRQSLGQGLEFLIYFQGNSAPDKSGLPSDRFSAERTGGSVSTLTIQRTQQEDSAVYLCASSRQLSDGYTFGSGTRLTVV.

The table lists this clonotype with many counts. This CDR3 is CATRQAEETQYF. The CDR3 DNA follows: TGTGCCACCAGACAGGCAGAAGAGACCCAGTACTTC. V and J are TRBV6-5 and TRBJ2-5; tentative D call: TRBD1 (6 bases). Deletions cut 10 bases from V and 3 bases from J, with 12 bases between. The CDR3 extends over 12 amino acids. Germline CDR1 MNHEY, CDR2 SVGAGI.

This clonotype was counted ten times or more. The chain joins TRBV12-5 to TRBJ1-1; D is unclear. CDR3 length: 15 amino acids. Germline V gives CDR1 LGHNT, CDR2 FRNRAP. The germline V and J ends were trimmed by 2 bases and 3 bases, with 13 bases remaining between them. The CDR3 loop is CASGLPTLWDTEAFF. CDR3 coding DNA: TGTGCTAGTGGTTTGCCGACACTGTGGGACACTGAAGCTTTCTTT. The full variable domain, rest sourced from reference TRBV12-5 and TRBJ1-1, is DARVTQTPRHKVTEMGQEVTMRCQPILGHNTVFWYRQTMMQGLELLAYFRNRAPLDDSGMPKDRFSAEMPDATLATLKIQPSEPRDSAVYFCASGLPTLWDTEAFFGQGTRLTVV.

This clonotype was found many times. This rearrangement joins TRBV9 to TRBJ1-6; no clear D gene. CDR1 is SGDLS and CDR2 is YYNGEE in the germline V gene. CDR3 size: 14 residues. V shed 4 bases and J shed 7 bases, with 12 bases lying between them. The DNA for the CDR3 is TGTGCCAGCAGCACCCGGACGGCGAATTCACCCCTCCACTTT. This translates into CASSTRTANSPLHF.

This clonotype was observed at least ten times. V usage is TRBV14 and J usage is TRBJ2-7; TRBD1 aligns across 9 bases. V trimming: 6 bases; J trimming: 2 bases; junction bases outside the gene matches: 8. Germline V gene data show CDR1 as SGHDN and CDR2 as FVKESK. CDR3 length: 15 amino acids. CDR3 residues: CASSRPGQGTYEQYF. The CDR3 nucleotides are TGTGCCAGCAGTCGTCCGGGACAGGGTACCTACGAGCAGTACTTC. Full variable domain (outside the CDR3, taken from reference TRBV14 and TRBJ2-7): EAGVTQFPSHSVIEKGQTVTLRCDPISGHDNLYWYRRVMGKEIKFLLHFVKESKQDESGMPNNRFLAERTGGTYSTLKVQPAELEDSGVYFCASSRPGQGTYEQYFGPGTRLTVT.

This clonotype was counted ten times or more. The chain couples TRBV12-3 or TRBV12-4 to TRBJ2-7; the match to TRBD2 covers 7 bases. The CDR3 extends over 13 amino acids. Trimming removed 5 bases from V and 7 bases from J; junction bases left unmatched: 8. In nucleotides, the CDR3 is TGTGCCAGCAGTCCCCTCCAGCGGGGAGAGCAGTACTTC. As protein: CASSPLQRGEQYF.

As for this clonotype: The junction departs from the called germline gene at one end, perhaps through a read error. CDR3 sequence (DNA): TGTCCCAGTAGTATAAACGGGAACTATGGCTACACCTTC. Translated, it gives CPSSINGNYGYTF. The chain couples TRBV19 to TRBJ1-2; D unclear. Germline CDR1 and CDR2: LNHDA and SQIVND (reference sequence). The CDR3 length is 13 residues.

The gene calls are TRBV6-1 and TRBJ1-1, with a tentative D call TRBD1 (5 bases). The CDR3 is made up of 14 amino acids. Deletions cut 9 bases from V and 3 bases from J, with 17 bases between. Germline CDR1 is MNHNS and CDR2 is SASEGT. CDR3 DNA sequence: TGTGCCAGTGGTGATAGGGGCCTTCACACTGAAGCTTTCTTT. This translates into CASGDRGLHTEAFF.

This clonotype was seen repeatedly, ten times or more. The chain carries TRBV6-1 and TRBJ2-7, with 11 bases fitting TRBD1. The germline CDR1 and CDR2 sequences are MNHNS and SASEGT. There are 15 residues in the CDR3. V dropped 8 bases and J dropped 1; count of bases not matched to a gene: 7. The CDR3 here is CASYDRDRGSYEQYF. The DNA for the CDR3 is TGTGCCAGCTATGACCGGGACAGGGGGTCCTACGAGCAGTACTTC.

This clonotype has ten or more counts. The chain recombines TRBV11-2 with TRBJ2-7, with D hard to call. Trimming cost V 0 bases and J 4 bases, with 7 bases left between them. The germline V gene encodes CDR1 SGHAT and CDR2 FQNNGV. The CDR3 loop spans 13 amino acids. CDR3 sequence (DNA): TGTGCCAGCAGCTTAGAGCCCACTTACGAGCAGTACTTC. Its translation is CASSLEPTYEQYF.

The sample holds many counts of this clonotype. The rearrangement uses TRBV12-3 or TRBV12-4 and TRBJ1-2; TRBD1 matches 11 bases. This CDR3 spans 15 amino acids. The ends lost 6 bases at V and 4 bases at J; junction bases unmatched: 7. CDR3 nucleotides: TGTGCCAGCAGCCGGGACAGGGGGTCGGGCTATGGCTACACCTTC. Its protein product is CASSRDRGSGYGYTF.